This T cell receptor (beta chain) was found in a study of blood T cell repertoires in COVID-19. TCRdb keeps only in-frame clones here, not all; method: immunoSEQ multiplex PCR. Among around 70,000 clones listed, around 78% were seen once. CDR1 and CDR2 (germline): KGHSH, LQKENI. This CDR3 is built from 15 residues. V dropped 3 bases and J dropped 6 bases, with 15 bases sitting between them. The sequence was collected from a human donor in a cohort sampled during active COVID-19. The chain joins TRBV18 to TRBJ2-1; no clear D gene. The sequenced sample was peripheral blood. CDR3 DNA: TGTGCCAGCTCACCCCAAACCACCCCGGGCAATGAGCAGTTCTTC. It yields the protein CASSPQTTPGNEQFF.